This TCR beta chain was recovered during a study of T cell repertoires in cytomegalovirus infection. Across the whole study: CMV epitopes that were recently identified and HLA-C-restricted were used alongside well-studied HLA-B-restricted ones. Through public TCR beta signatures, both CMV infection and matching HLA type were indicated.

TCRdb called the reads again in MiXCR, with one record for every CDR3 protein. The data hold some 100,000 distinct CDR3 sequences, with less than 30% observed a single time. Note on this clonotype: The antigen is undetermined.

This CDR3 is built from 15 residues. The V gene's germline CDR1 is SGHAT and CDR2 FQNNGV. V was pared by 4 bases and J by 3 bases, with 16 bases between. Study results and caveats: CMV-specific HLA-C-restricted TCR beta clonotypes dominated the ex vivo response.

This TCR was recovered from a human donor in good health (CMV status not recorded). Some clones in this sample may be carry-over from other donors' samples. This chain joins TRBV11-2 and TRBJ2-7, with no clear D. The input for sequencing was CD8+ T cells from cultured PBMCs, taken from culture after CMV antigen stimulation. CDR3 in amino acids: CASSSPSTTIYEQYF. The CDR3 DNA reads as TGTGCCAGCAGCTCGCCCTCAACTACCATCTACGAGCAGTACTTC.